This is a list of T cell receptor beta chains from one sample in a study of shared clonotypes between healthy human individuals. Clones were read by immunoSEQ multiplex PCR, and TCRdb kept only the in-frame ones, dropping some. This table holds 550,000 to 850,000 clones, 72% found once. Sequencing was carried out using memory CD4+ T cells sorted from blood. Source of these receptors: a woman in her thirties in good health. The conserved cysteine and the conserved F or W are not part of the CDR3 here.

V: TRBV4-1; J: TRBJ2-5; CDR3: ASSQVTRQETQY
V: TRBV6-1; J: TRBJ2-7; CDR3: ASSETSGSRYEQY
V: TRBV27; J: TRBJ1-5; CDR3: ASSLSLQNNQPQH
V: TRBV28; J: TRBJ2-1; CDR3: ASAVIGAGASYNEQF
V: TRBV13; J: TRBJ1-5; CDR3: ASSLGLTDQPQH
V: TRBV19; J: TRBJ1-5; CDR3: ASSIEAGIGNQPQH
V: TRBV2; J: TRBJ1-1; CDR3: ASSENQGAKKAF
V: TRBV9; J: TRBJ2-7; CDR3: ASSVAGQGTYEQY
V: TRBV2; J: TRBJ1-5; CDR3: ASAGTRDQPQH
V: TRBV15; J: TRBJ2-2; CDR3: ATSRGGTGNTGELF
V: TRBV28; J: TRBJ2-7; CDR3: ASTRDYEQY
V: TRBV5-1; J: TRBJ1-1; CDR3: ASSMDRVTEAF
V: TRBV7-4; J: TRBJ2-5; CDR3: ASSFVTGGETQY
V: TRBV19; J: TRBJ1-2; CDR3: ASSMDIRNYGYT
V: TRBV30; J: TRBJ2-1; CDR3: AWTRDRGFNEQF
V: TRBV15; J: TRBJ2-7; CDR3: ATSREGLGLASYEQY